This paragraph covers one T cell receptor (beta chain) sequence. This clonotype came up many times. Its antigen remains unidentified. No base quality information exists; no much larger clone differs at one position. These data originate in a study of Graves' ophthalmopathy and Graves' hyperthyroidism (dated by TCRdb to 2016 to 2018). Regarding the research as a whole: Hyperthyroidism was defined as stable when no progression to ophthalmopathy occurred within 18 months of follow-up. TCR beta repertoire signatures were used to distinguish Graves' ophthalmopathy from Graves' hyperthyroidism and to predict progression to ophthalmopathy. In about six hyperthyroidism patients, the T-cell repertoire of thyroid tissue was compared with the T-cell repertoire of blood. After sampling, hyperthyroidism patients received methimazole starting at 30 mg daily, and ophthalmopathy patients received high-dose intravenous methylprednisolone. In total, approximately 140 blood samples were TCR-sequenced: 43 ophthalmopathy, around 75 hyperthyroidism and some 17 hyperthyroidism-to-ophthalmopathy patients. For independent validation, a separate cohort was made up of some 19 hyperthyroidism patients plus 17 patients who later progressed from hyperthyroidism to ophthalmopathy. A discovery set of 100 patients (roughly 43 ophthalmopathy, under 65 stable hyperthyroidism) was enrolled to explore V-J signatures distinguishing ophthalmopathy from hyperthyroidism. The full study reports these points: Among expanded thyroid clonotypes with frequency above 0.001, most also showed up in blood, which suggests that blood repertoires may reflect the thyroid immune response. In validation, the model predicted ophthalmopathy progression with about 70% sensitivity and approximately 75% specificity; some twelve predicted patients were CT-confirmed with GO in a median of about 6.2 months. No statistical method was used to predetermine the sample size, and group allocation was not hidden from the investigators. The 13-signature model separated ophthalmopathy from stable hyperthyroidism with 85% to 90% sensitivity and approximately 83% specificity in cross-validation, and 80%/75% in the test set.

The CDR3 spans 15 residues, from the cysteine through the phenylalanine. Only the CDR3 part of the read is kept: 45 bases, read in frame from the first base. Reading the germline V gene (reference sequence) gives CDR1 DFQATT and CDR2 SNEGSKA. V has 2 bases trimmed and J has 3 bases trimmed; junction bases matching no gene number 6. For repertoire sequencing, the TCR beta CDR3 regions were amplified from RNA transcripts. A first-round RT-PCR used HTBI primers with the Qiagen OneStep RT-PCR kit, followed by a second-round multiplex PCR, size selection and purification. The libraries underwent paired-end sequencing with 100 bp reads on an Illumina HiSeq2000. Per the source publication's procedure: SOAPnuke was used to process the reads, throwing out any read that had adapters, had uncalled bases, had a mean Phred below 15, or lacked an exact constant-primer or identifier match. COPE v1.2.5 was used to merge high-quality paired reads. Each unique nucleotide sequence was defined as a clonotype, and clonotypes were aligned to IMGT TRB V, D and J references with MiTCR v1.1. The analysis was limited to V-J combinations with a frequency above 0.0001, which together covered 99% to 99.2% of the repertoires. For each V-J combination, a TCR clonal expansion and chaos score was defined as the ratio of F50 clonal expansion to chaos observed in the TCRdist matrix. Welch's t-statistics and random forest were used to reduce the features to some 13 V-J combinations, which were then used as input to a naive Bayes classifier. The Morisita-Horn index was used to measure how similar the thyroid and blood repertoires were. TCRdb passed the public sequencing reads through fastp at Q25 and MiXCR, retaining productive beta sequences. Rows are unified per CDR3 protein, each entry keeping the most common DNA and genes. For this entry, the V and J calls and clone size follow TCRdb and not the study's own pipeline. The sample table shows roughly 600,000 distinct CDR3 sequences, and under 45% are seen once. The ten largest clones take up 3.5% to 4.5% of the sample.

Hyperthyroidism patients were newly diagnosed, with disease duration under 2 months, and aged 18 to 65 years. Patients were excluded if they had other autoimmune diseases, uncontrolled infections, pregnancy or lactation. Clinical symptoms, serum thyroxine, TRAb, thyroid ultrasound and orbital computed tomography formed the basis of the diagnosis. Trizol reagent was used to extract the total RNA, and its quality was then checked on an Agilent 2100 Bioanalyzer. The chain uses TRBV20-1 and TRBJ1-5; a stretch of 8 junction bases matches TRBD1. Sequenced material: peripheral blood or thyroid tissue (not recorded which). This TCR was recovered from an adult man with Graves' hyperthyroidism. The CDR3 has the sequence CSARRTGLYNQPQHF. The DNA is TGCAGTGCTAGACGGACAGGGTTATACAATCAGCCCCAGCATTTT.